Listed below are T cell receptor beta chains from one sample, sequenced in a study of beta chain features in type 1 diabetes. The method was immunoSEQ multiplex PCR; TCRdb's version includes in-frame clones alone and lacks a portion of them. The sample carries some 190,000 clones, approximately 8% recorded once. The material sequenced was central memory CD4+ T cells from blood. These receptors were collected from a woman aged 40-49 years with type 1 diabetes. Each CDR3 is given with its conserved first and last residue. The D gene is left open where the match is weak. The size field is filled for only some rows; it gives once, few, many or a size class.

v_call	clone_size	j_call	d_call	cdr3_aa	cdr3_nt
TRBV9	few	TRBJ1-2	TRBD1	CASSATGGYTF	TGTGCCAGCAGCGCGACAGGGGGCTACACCTTC
TRBV28	few	TRBJ2-6	-	CASSSTFSGGPNSGANVLTF	TGTGCCAGCAGTTCAACATTCTCAGGCGGGCCAAACTCTGGGGCCAACGTCCTGACTTTC
TRBV5-6	few	TRBJ1-5	-	CASSTTGTNQPQHF	TGTGCCAGCAGCACAACAGGGACCAATCAGCCCCAGCATTTT
TRBV7-6	-	TRBJ2-7	-	CASSPSDSYEQYF	TGTGCCAGCAGCCCTTCGGACAGCTACGAGCAGTACTTC
TRBV28	few	TRBJ1-5	-	CASSPGGPTQPQHF	TGTGCCAGCAGCCCGGGGGGTCCGACTCAGCCCCAGCATTTT
TRBV7-2	few	TRBJ2-7	TRBD2	CASGIAGGVQQYF	TGTGCCAGCGGTATAGCGGGAGGTGTCCAGCAGTACTTC
TRBV4-2	-	TRBJ1-5	-	CASSQGTLGNQPQHF	TGTGCCAGCAGCCAAGGGACATTGGGCAATCAGCCCCAGCATTTT
TRBV29-1	-	TRBJ2-5	-	CSGSSANQETQYF	TGCAGCGGATCCAGCGCGAACCAAGAGACCCAGTACTTC
TRBV6-6	-	TRBJ1-1	-	CASASNLNTEAFF	TGTGCCAGCGCGAGTAACCTGAACACTGAAGCTTTCTTT
TRBV9	few	TRBJ2-5	TRBD2	CASSVGTAGEAQYF	TGTGCCAGCAGCGTAGGGACGGCGGGGGAGGCCCAGTACTTC
TRBV5-4	-	TRBJ2-1	TRBD2	CASTRSSGGFGNEQFF	TGTGCCAGTACCCGATCTAGCGGGGGATTCGGGAATGAGCAGTTCTTC
TRBV7-2	few	TRBJ2-2	-	CASSLVSRTGELFF	TGTGCCAGCAGCTTAGTCAGTCGCACCGGGGAGCTGTTTTTT
TRBV6-5	few	TRBJ1-5	-	CASSLTQGNQPQHF	TGTGCCAGCAGCCTCACGCAGGGGAATCAGCCCCAGCATTTT
TRBV9	-	TRBJ1-2	TRBD1	CASSGTGGTNYGYTF	TGTGCCAGCAGCGGAACAGGGGGTACTAACTATGGCTACACCTTC
TRBV9	-	TRBJ1-1	-	CASSAVSRGEAFF	TGTGCCAGCAGCGCGGTATCCCGGGGTGAAGCTTTCTTT
TRBV15	once	TRBJ2-3	TRBD2	CATSRDGVAGDTQYF	TGTGCCACCAGCAGAGATGGAGTAGCGGGAGATACGCAGTATTTT
TRBV12-5	-	TRBJ1-1	-	CASGNSRPNTEAFF	TGTGCTAGTGGAAACAGCCGCCCGAACACTGAAGCTTTCTTT
TRBV7-2	-	TRBJ1-6	TRBD1	CASSLSGTDSPLHF	TGTGCCAGCAGCCTCTCCGGGACAGATTCACCCCTCCACTTT